The entry below gives a single T cell receptor (beta chain) sequence along with its context. Its matching antigen is unknown. This sample is part of a study of monozygotic twins with inflammatory bowel disease. Regarding the study as a whole: IBD patients showed reduced TCRbeta diversity (inverse Simpson) versus healthy co-twins.

Template switching was used to attach UMIs, which incorporated a 6-nucleotide sample barcode. Reanalyzing the 5' RACE reads, TCRdb keeps one entry per CDR3 protein, without DNA. The sample totals 300,000 to 400,000 distinct CDR3 sequences. This receptor was identified in a human donor with ulcerative colitis or Crohn's disease, or a healthy co-twin of an affected twin (not recorded which). Sequencing was carried out using blood.

CDR3 loop: CASIRERTYEQYF. The chain is built from TRBV6-1 and TRBJ2-7; TCRdb indicates TRBD2, and absent DNA this call remains unverified. This CDR3 region has 13 residues. In germline, CDR1 is MNHNS, CDR2 SASEGT.